The entry below gives a single T cell receptor beta chain sequence along with its context. The antigen is unknown. The record originates from a study of cytotoxic CD8 clonotypes in ibrutinib-treated CLL. The CDR3 runs 14 residues. V lost 4 bases and J 9 bases, leaving 16 bases between the germline ends. Germline CDR1 reads SGHTA; CDR2 reads FQGNSA. Assay used: immunoSEQ multiplex PCR; TCRdb lists only in-frame clones, some missing. The sample shows 250,000 or so clones, 60% to 75% of them seen only once. Roughly 1.8 micrograms of genomic DNA came from cryopreserved PBMCs for TCR beta libraries. Overall study findings and caveats: Baseline-level clonality went beyond age-matched healthy donors and moved in step with circulating CD8+ T-cell counts. Whereas clonality rose at ibrutinib response, it declined toward baseline at progression.

The receptor was derived from a human donor with chronic lymphocytic leukemia. The sequences come from PBMCs, collected after 24 months of ibrutinib treatment. V and J are TRBV7-2 and TRBJ2-1, with D perhaps TRBD2 (5 bases). CDR3 region: CASSWRVGAGEQFF. The CDR3 DNA is TGTGCCAGCAGCTGGAGAGTAGGTGCGGGTGAGCAGTTCTTC.